The sequence of this T cell receptor (beta chain) was determined in a study of T cell changes during pregnancy in multiple sclerosis. Clones were sequenced by immunoSEQ multiplex PCR, and TCRdb holds only the in-frame ones, with some missing. The sample comprises fewer than 140,000 clones, about 90% of which are singletons, and 1.5% to 2% rests with the top ten. Sequences were derived from peripheral blood, sampled after pregnancy. The receptor's source is a female donor with multiple sclerosis, enrolled in a pregnancy study.

CDR3 sequence reads: CASRPFSGTDSNQPQHF. The CDR3 bases are TGTGCCAGCAGGCCATTCTCCGGGACAGATAGCAATCAGCCCCAGCATTTT. This chain uses TRBV6-4 with TRBJ1-5, with 7 bases aligning to TRBD1. The germline V gene encodes CDR1 MRHNA and CDR2 SNTAGT. Germline trimming cut 6 bases from V and 0 bases from J; bases unmatched to any gene: 11. This CDR3 has 17 residues.